This T cell receptor beta chain was retrieved from a study of blood T cell repertoires in COVID-19. Study-wide background: The cDNA or gDNA used as material had been derived from T cells, B-cell-depleted T cells, or PBMCs.

Data came from immunoSEQ multiplex PCR; TCRdb stores just in-frame clones and leaves some out. In the table there are around 430,000 clones, 88% of which are singletons. Germline CDR1 and CDR2: SGHDN and FVKESK. V lost 4 bases, J lost 6 bases, and 11 bases stayed unmatched. This CDR3 spans 15 amino acids. The source of this sequence is a woman between 50 and 59 years old with COVID-19, enrolled during active disease. The material sequenced was peripheral blood. The J gene is TRBJ1-2, the V gene TRBV14, with 7 bases identical to TRBD1. The CDR3 sequence: CASSLKPVGTDGYTF. In DNA form, the CDR3 reads TGTGCCAGCAGCCTAAAACCGGTAGGGACAGATGGCTACACCTTC.